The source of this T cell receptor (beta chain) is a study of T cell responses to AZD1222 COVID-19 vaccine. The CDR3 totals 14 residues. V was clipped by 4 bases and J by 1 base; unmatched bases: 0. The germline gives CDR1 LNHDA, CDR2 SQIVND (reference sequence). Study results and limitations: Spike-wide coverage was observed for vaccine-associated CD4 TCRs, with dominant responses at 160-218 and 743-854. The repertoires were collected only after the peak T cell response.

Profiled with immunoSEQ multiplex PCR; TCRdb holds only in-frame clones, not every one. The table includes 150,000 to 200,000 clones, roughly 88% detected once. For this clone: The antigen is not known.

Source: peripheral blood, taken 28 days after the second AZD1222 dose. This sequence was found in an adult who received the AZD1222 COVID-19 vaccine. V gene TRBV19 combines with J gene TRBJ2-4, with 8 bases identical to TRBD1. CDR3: CASSTGGAKNIQYF. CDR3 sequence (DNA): TGTGCCAGTAGTACAGGGGGCGCCAAAAACATTCAGTACTTC.